A selection of T cell receptor beta chains follows, all from one sample in a study of Ad26.COV2.S vaccination and SARS-CoV-2 variants. Repertoires were generated with immunoSEQ multiplex PCR, while TCRdb's copy carries only in-frame clones and drops some. Seen here are 400,000 to 450,000 clones, around 92% observed once, and the top ten hold more than 1.5%. Sequencing used peripheral blood, obtained in a trial of Ad26.COV2.S vaccine versus placebo. The receptors were gathered from a person aged 18-60 years who received the Ad26.COV2.S COVID-19 vaccine or a placebo. Each CDR3 is given with its conserved first and last residue. The D gene is left open where the match is weak. The listing skips clone size in some rows; elsewhere it reads once, few, many or a size class.

size,J,V,D,CDR3,DNA
-,TRBJ2-7,TRBV12-3/TRBV12-4,-,CASSLGPWEQYF,TGTGCCAGCAGTTTAGGGCCCTGGGAGCAGTACTTC
-,TRBJ1-1,TRBV30,TRBD1,CAWSRTGISVIGTEAFF,TGTGCCTGGAGCAGGACAGGGATATCGGTTATCGGCACTGAAGCTTTCTTT
-,TRBJ2-3,TRBV19,-,CASSTRDSFTDTQYF,TGTGCCAGTAGTACCCGGGACTCGTTCACAGATACGCAGTATTTT
-,TRBJ2-4,TRBV24-1,-,CATSDLSFRGVAKNIQYF,TGTGCCACCAGTGATCTATCATTCAGGGGGGTAGCCAAAAACATTCAGTACTTC
-,TRBJ2-5,TRBV2,-,CASSDGSQQETQYF,TGTGCCAGCAGTGACGGCAGTCAACAAGAGACCCAGTACTTC
-,TRBJ1-4,TRBV10-3,TRBD1,CAIRGGQGRNEKLFF,TGTGCCATCAGGGGGGGACAGGGGCGAAATGAAAAACTGTTTTTT
-,TRBJ2-6,TRBV7-9,TRBD1,CASSRRRDRGFGANVLTF,TGTGCCAGCAGCCGACGCCGGGACAGGGGTTTTGGGGCCAACGTCCTGACTTTC
once,TRBJ2-1,TRBV12-5,TRBD1,CASGLETGGLGNEQFF,TGTGCTAGTGGTTTGGAGACAGGGGGACTGGGCAATGAGCAGTTCTTC
-,TRBJ2-1,TRBV24-1,-,CATSDSGTPNSYNEQFF,TGTGCCACCAGTGATTCCGGGACTCCCAATTCCTACAATGAGCAGTTCTTC
-,TRBJ2-7,TRBV19,-,CASSITFPPLGAGRPYEQYF,TGTGCCAGTAGCATTACATTTCCGCCCCTCGGGGCAGGGAGGCCCTACGAGCAGTACTTC
-,TRBJ2-3,TRBV6-2/TRBV6-3,TRBD2,CASSYRLAGERTDTQYF,TGTGCCAGCAGTTACCGACTAGCGGGGGAGCGCACAGATACGCAGTATTTT
-,TRBJ2-7,TRBV20-1,TRBD1,CSATTGGEQYF,TGCAGTGCAACAACAGGGGGTGAGCAGTACTTC
-,TRBJ1-6,TRBV28,TRBD1,CASSSRDRDSPLHF,TGTGCCAGCAGCAGCCGGGACAGGGATTCACCCCTCCACTTT
-,TRBJ1-5,TRBV15,-,CATSRYLQGGQPQHF,TGTGCCACCAGCAGATATCTACAGGGAGGACAGCCCCAGCATTTT
-,TRBJ2-3,TRBV29-1,-,CSVDPPGGTDTQYF,TGCAGCGTTGATCCCCCCGGGGGCACAGATACGCAGTATTTT
-,TRBJ2-3,TRBV5-4,-,CASSFAGFGTDTQYF,TGTGCCAGCAGCTTCGCGGGGTTCGGCACAGATACGCAGTATTTT
-,TRBJ1-5,TRBV19,-,CASSEYRDQPQHF,TGTGCCAGTAGTGAATACAGGGATCAGCCCCAGCATTTT
-,TRBJ1-2,TRBV27,-,CASSLAGIPNYGYTF,TGTGCCAGCAGTTTGGCAGGGATTCCTAACTATGGCTACACCTTC
-,TRBJ2-7,TRBV5-8,TRBD2,CASSLGLAGGIGEQYF,TGTGCCAGCAGCTTGGGACTAGCGGGGGGAATTGGCGAGCAGTACTTC
-,TRBJ1-2,TRBV4-3,-,CASSQGGERYGYTF,TGCGCCAGCAGCCAAGGAGGGGAGCGGTATGGCTACACCTTC
-,TRBJ2-3,TRBV6-2/TRBV6-3,TRBD2,CASSYSLTSGGTDTQYF,TGTGCCAGCAGTTACTCGTTGACTAGCGGGGGCACAGATACGCAGTATTTT
-,TRBJ2-3,TRBV7-6,-,CASSPKGEDTQYF,TGTGCCAGCAGCCCCAAGGGTGAGGATACGCAGTATTTT
-,TRBJ1-1,TRBV5-6,-,CASSSVGSRITEAFF,TGTGCCAGCAGTTCCGTCGGGTCGCGTATCACTGAAGCTTTCTTT
-,TRBJ1-5,TRBV6-6,-,CASSYSGESQHF,TGTGCCAGCAGCTACTCAGGGGAATCCCAGCATTTT
-,TRBJ2-5,TRBV4-1,TRBD1,CASSQVQGDQETQYF,TGCGCCAGCAGCCAAGTCCAGGGGGACCAAGAGACCCAGTACTTC
-,TRBJ2-7,TRBV7-9,TRBD2,CASSLAGLEFEQYF,TGTGCCAGCAGCTTAGCGGGACTAGAGTTCGAGCAGTACTTC